These T cell receptor beta chains were read from a single sample in a study of Graves' ophthalmopathy and Graves' hyperthyroidism. TCRdb analysed the multiplex PCR reads with MiXCR anew, one entry per CDR3 protein. In the table there are a few hundred thousand distinct CDR3 sequences, roughly 17% of which are singletons. Sequences were obtained from peripheral blood. These receptors all stem from an adult man with Graves' ophthalmopathy. CDR3s leave out the opening cysteine and the closing phenylalanine or tryptophan. The order of the fields is V gene, CDR3 protein.

>TRBV5-1
ASSLGTRVTGELF
>TRBV12-3/TRBV12-4
ASRKIGLAGHYEQY
>TRBV6-1
ASTKMGNQPQH
>TRBV12-3/TRBV12-4
ASRRQGAAQPQH
>TRBV7-3
ASSPRDRVHNEQF
>TRBV9
ASSKAGARGETQY
>TRBV6-7
ASSSGYPGLAGYLRPYEQY
>TRBV7-6
ASSRTQGSNQPQY
>TRBV20-1
SALPGGNTEAF
>TRBV25-1
ASSAPRKGSDEQY
>TRBV5-1
ASSLVVGQGYEQY
>TRBV28
ASSLSTVYGYT
>TRBV2
ASSTGVWAGELF
>TRBV20-1
TLNSGTLSRGDTGELF
>TRBV20-1
SAPPGGASPSETQY
>TRBV18
ASSLRLPGQGSYEQY
>TRBV6-2/TRBV6-3
ASSLTGRSEAF
>TRBV6-1
ASLPSGANVLT
>TRBV12-3/TRBV12-4
ASSLKGTGELF
>TRBV10-3
AISRQGAVGYEQY
>TRBV28
ASSPPQRMNTEAF
>TRBV4-1
ASSQVAVGTNYGYT
>TRBV6-1
ASSERTGNSNQPQH
>TRBV6-1
ASRIGGGSAEAF
>TRBV5-1
ASSPRLAGQHTGELF
>TRBV5-1
ASSADDSNYGYT
>TRBV5-5
ASSSGQLQETQY
>TRBV30
AWTPRTGRFYGYT
>TRBV11-1
ASSLGPGDTYEQY
>TRBV6-2/TRBV6-3
ASSYPQAVDQPQH
>TRBV28
ASSFRARGRNQPQH
>TRBV15
ATSSPGGLPYEQY
>TRBV9
ASSPEREVEYEQY
>TRBV2
ASCEGNTIY
>TRBV7-9
AITKDNNSPLH
>TRBV27
ASSFLGQGAAETQY
>TRBV6-1
ASRSTRVSAKNIQY
>TRBV2
ASRRDTGANTEAF
>TRBV10-2
ASSDRLNTEAF
>TRBV6-5
ASRRQSFSSNTEAF
>TRBV6-1
ASSSTGQQPQH
>TRBV7-2
ASSLGAYKNTEAF